The 29 T cell receptor beta chains reported below all come from one sample, sequenced in a study of T-cell reconstitution after alpha-beta-depleted transplantation in children. Unique molecular identifiers tagged the TCRbeta library. One entry per CDR3 protein results from TCRdb running MiXCR on the PCR reads. The sample carries about 290,000 distinct CDR3 sequences, almost 8% recorded once. Their cognate antigens are unknown. Findings of the study overall: T-cell numbers and diversity one year post-transplant derived largely from freshly generated T cells.

Here the sequenced sample was peripheral blood, taken 360 days after TCRalphabeta/CD19-depleted stem cell transplant. All receptors derive from a female patient aged 2-10 years who had a stem cell transplant for Fanconi anemia, so the T cells may come from the graft donor.

This clonotype appeared once. The chain joins TRBV5-1 to TRBJ2-5, with D tentatively TRBD2 (6 bases). The CDR3 sequence is 15 residues long. Germline V gives CDR1 SGHRS, CDR2 YFSETQ. V lost 4 bases to trimming and J lost 1 base, with 14 bases between them. CDR3 nucleotides: TGCGCCAGCAGCGCTGTAGCGGAAATCCAAGAGACCCAGTACTTC. Its protein is CASSAVAEIQETQYF.

V usage is TRBV5-1 and J usage is TRBJ2-3, with D perhaps matching TRBD1 (5 bases). Trimming left V 5 bases short and J 1 base short, with 11 bases between. This CDR3 comprises 14 residues. The germline gives CDR1 SGHRS, CDR2 YFSETQ. The CDR3 DNA reads as TGCGCCAGCAGGGGCAGGGTTGGCACAGATACGCAGTATTTT. It codes for CASRGRVGTDTQYF.

In this sample, this clonotype turned up many times. The rearrangement links TRBV29-1 to TRBJ2-5, with D unresolved. The CDR3 has 14 amino acids. Germline V gives CDR1 SQVTM, CDR2 ANQGSEA. Trimming took off 4 bases at V and 4 bases at J, with 16 bases between the two ends. The CDR3 protein is CSVVGGSDGETQYF. The CDR3 nucleotides are TGCAGCGTTGTGGGTGGTTCGGACGGAGAGACCCAGTACTTC. Full variable domain (missing parts from reference TRBV29-1 and TRBJ2-5): SAVISQKPSRDICQRGTSLTIQCQVDSQVTMMFWYRQQPGQSLTLIATANQGSEATYESGFVIDKFPISRPNLTFSTLTVSNMSPEDSSIYLCSVVGGSDGETQYFGPGTRLLVL.

The table lists this clonotype with many counts. This chain links TRBV4-1 with TRBJ2-7; 10 bases map to TRBD1. The CDR3 extends over 15 amino acids. Trimming removed 3 bases from V and 3 bases from J; junction bases left unmatched: 5. Germline loops: CDR1 MGHRA, CDR2 YSYEKL. The CDR3 here is CASSQPGQGVYEQYF. The DNA for the CDR3 is TGCGCCAGCAGCCAGCCTGGACAGGGGGTCTACGAGCAGTACTTC.

This clonotype showed up many times. This chain joins TRBV20-1 and TRBJ1-5, with TRBD1 matching over 7 bases. The CDR3 covers 13 residues. Germline values: CDR1 DFQATT, CDR2 SNEGSKA (reference sequence). V shed 6 bases and J 6 bases; nucleotides not matched to a gene: 8. Here the CDR3 DNA reads TGCAGTGCGCAACAGGGGACGGGTCAGCCCCAGCATTTT. Protein product: CSAQQGTGQPQHF.

In its sample, this clonotype was seen many times. This sequence joins TRBV6-2 or TRBV6-3 and TRBJ1-1; TRBD1 might be the D (6 bases). Trimming stripped 7 bases from V and 1 base from J, with 13 bases between. The CDR3 is 14 residues long. Germline-derived CDR1 and CDR2 are MNHEY and SVGEGT. The CDR3, as DNA: TGTGCCAGCATCCACAGGGATGAGAACACTGAAGCTTTCTTT. Translating it yields CASIHRDENTEAFF.

This clonotype was seen a handful of times. The V gene is TRBV15, the J gene TRBJ1-2, with 7 bases aligning to TRBD1. Trimming at V came to 2 bases and at J to 6 bases, leaving 3 bases not matched to a gene. The CDR3 spans 13 residues. The germline V gene has CDR1 LNHNV and CDR2 YYDKDF (reference sequence). The CDR3 DNA reads as TGTGCCACCAGCAGACAGGGGGATCATGGCTACACCTTC. Encoded protein: CATSRQGDHGYTF. The whole variable domain, filled in from reference TRBV15 and TRBJ1-2, reads DAMVIQNPRYQVTQFGKPVTLSCSQTLNHNVMYWYQQKSSQAPKLLFHYYDKDFNNEADTPDNFQSRRPNTSFCFLDIRSPGLGDTAMYLCATSRQGDHGYTFGSGTRLTVV.

This clonotype has a count of ten or more. Here the CDR3 DNA reads TGTGCCAGCAGCTTATTGGTGAAACCAACAGATACGCAGTATTTT. Its protein product is CASSLLVKPTDTQYF. The chain carries TRBV7-2 and TRBJ2-3, with D unresolved. Germline-derived CDR1 and CDR2 are SGHTA and FQGNSA. Between the trimmed V and J ends, which lost 2 bases and 3 bases, there was a span of 12 bases. CDR3 length equals 15 residues.

This clonotype has just a few counts. This rearrangement joins TRBV20-1 to TRBJ2-7, with D perhaps matching TRBD1 (5 bases). This CDR3 spans 12 amino acids. From germline, CDR1 is DFQATT and CDR2 SNEGSKA (reference sequence). CDR3 residues: CIPGQGKYEQYF. In DNA form, the CDR3 reads TGCATCCCGGGCCAGGGAAAGTACGAGCAGTACTTC.

This clonotype was picked up many times. The genes are TRBV20-1 and TRBJ2-1; unclear D gene. The germline CDR1 and CDR2 sequences are DFQATT and SNEGSKA (reference sequence). CDR3 size: 14 residues. V was pared by 0 bases and J by 6 bases, with 12 bases between. CDR3 DNA: TGCAGTGCTAGAGATCCTGATTTAACCAATGAGCAGTTCTTC. Translating it yields CSARDPDLTNEQFF.

The chain carries TRBV2 and TRBJ2-5; 7 positions match TRBD2. The CDR3 spans 14 residues. Germline V gene sequence: CDR1 SNHLY, CDR2 FYNNEI. Trimming took 7 bases from V and 5 from J; bases not matched to a gene: 10. This CDR3 reads CASTFRLALETQYF. DNA of the CDR3: TGTGCCAGCACGTTCAGACTAGCTCTGGAGACCCAGTACTTC.

This clonotype was recorded many times. V usage is TRBV28 and J usage is TRBJ2-3; 7 nucleotides agree with TRBD2. This CDR3 is built from 15 residues. Germline CDR1 is MDHEN and CDR2 is SYDVKM. The J segment lost 5 bases and the V segment lost 4 bases, leaving 9 bases of the junction unmatched. The CDR3 DNA sequence: TGTGCCAGCAGTTCATTTGGTGGGGGGGAAGATACGCAGTATTTT. Its translation is CASSSFGGGEDTQYF.

The rearrangement uses TRBV28 and TRBJ2-1; a weak D match, TRBD1 (6 bases). This CDR3 spans 13 amino acids. Germline V gives CDR1 MDHEN, CDR2 SYDVKM. Trimming left V 4 bases short and J 8 bases short, with 12 bases between. The CDR3 DNA reads TGTGCCAGCAGTTCCGGACAGTTCGATGAGCAGTTCTTC. This translates into CASSSGQFDEQFF.

Ten or more counts support this clonotype. This chain links TRBV29-1 with TRBJ1-1, with a possible D match to TRBD1 (5 bases). This CDR3 is built from 14 residues. Trimming cost V 5 bases and J 3 bases, with 16 bases left between them. In germline, CDR1 is SQVTM, CDR2 ANQGSEA. DNA of the CDR3: TGCAGCGTTACTGCTTCAGGGCCATACACTGAAGCTTTCTTT. The encoded protein is CSVTASGPYTEAFF.

This clonotype was seen at least ten times. The genes are TRBV4-1 and TRBJ2-7; D possibly uses TRBD1 or TRBD2 (5 bases each). Trimming removed 2 bases at V and 3 bases at J, with 11 bases between. CDR1 is MGHRA and CDR2 is YSYEKL in the germline V gene. The length of the CDR3 is 14 residues. This chain's CDR3 is CASSQNRGYYEQYF. The CDR3 DNA sequence: TGCGCCAGCAGCCAAAATCGGGGCTACTACGAGCAGTACTTC.

V gene TRBV19 combines with J gene TRBJ2-2; D is undetermined. Germline loops: CDR1 LNHDA, CDR2 SQIVND (reference sequence). This CDR3 is built from 16 residues. V shed 3 bases and J shed 1 base, with 12 bases lying between them. The CDR3: CASSISDGLNTGELFF. As DNA, the CDR3 is TGTGCCAGTAGTATCTCTGACGGCCTGAACACCGGGGAGCTGTTTTTT. The complete variable domain, with remaining parts taken from reference TRBV19 and TRBJ2-2, reads DGGITQSPKYLFRKEGQNVTLSCEQNLNHDAMYWYRQDPGQGLRLIYYSQIVNDFQKGDIAEGYSVSREKKESFPLTVTSAQKNPTAFYLCASSISDGLNTGELFFGEGSRLTVL.

This clonotype was seen at least ten times. The chain couples TRBV4-2 to TRBJ2-3; maybe TRBD2 (6 bases). The germline V gene encodes CDR1 LGHNA and CDR2 YNFKEQ. V shed 7 bases and J shed 8 bases, with 7 bases lying between them. CDR3 length: 10 residues. The CDR3 region is CASMGGTQYF. In DNA, the CDR3 is TGTGCCAGCATGGGGGGTACGCAGTATTTT.

This clonotype appeared a few times. This rearrangement joins TRBV4-2 to TRBJ2-4; 8 bases map to TRBD2. The ends lost 2 bases at V and 0 bases at J; junction bases unmatched: 12. From germline, CDR1 is LGHNA and CDR2 YNFKEQ. CDR3 length: 19 residues. The CDR3 sequence is CASSQKIGSGDLAKNIQYF. Written as DNA, the CDR3 is TGTGCCAGCAGCCAAAAAATTGGTAGCGGGGACCTAGCCAAAAACATTCAGTACTTC.

The chain couples TRBV6-1 to TRBJ1-2, with 7 bases fitting TRBD1. Losses at the gene ends were 6 bases for V and 4 bases for J; bases not matched to a gene: 11. This CDR3 comprises 15 residues. Germline values: CDR1 MNHNS, CDR2 SASEGT. This CDR3 reads CASRPDDRAGYGYTF. The CDR3 nucleotides are TGTGCCAGCAGACCCGACGACAGGGCCGGCTATGGCTACACCTTC.

This clonotype was seen many times. The J gene is TRBJ2-1, the V gene TRBV28, with 8 bases fitting TRBD2. V lost 2 bases to trimming and J lost 7 bases; unmatched junction nucleotides: 7. Germline CDR1 MDHEN, CDR2 SYDVKM. This CDR3 contains 15 residues. The CDR3 DNA follows: TGTGCCAGCAGTTTAAACCGGGGGGGCGGGAATGAGCAGTTCTTC. Translated, it gives CASSLNRGGGNEQFF.

This clonotype was counted many times. This chain joins TRBV3-1 and TRBJ1-1; no definite D call. V was pared by 6 bases and J by 1 base, with 9 bases between. From germline, CDR1 is LGHDT and CDR2 YNNKEL (reference sequence). The CDR3 spans 13 residues. CDR3 sequence: CASRNDRNTEAFF. CDR3 in DNA: TGTGCCAGCAGAAACGACCGGAACACTGAAGCTTTCTTT.

This clonotype has at least ten counts. V gene TRBV7-6 combines with J gene TRBJ2-3; 7 bases agree with TRBD1. Germline-derived CDR1 and CDR2 are SGHVS and FNYEAQ. The CDR3 has 16 amino acids. The V gene end was trimmed by 3 bases and the J gene end by 1 base; junction bases not matched to a gene: 7. CDR3: CASSFIGGRGTDTQYF. CDR3 bases: TGTGCCAGCAGCTTTATAGGGGGCCGGGGCACAGATACGCAGTATTTT.

Many counts were recorded for this clonotype. The chain carries TRBV6-2 or TRBV6-3 and TRBJ1-2; 7 bases match TRBD1. The trim removed 0 bases at V and 0 bases at J, leaving 7 bases unmatched. CDR3 length: 17 amino acids. Per the germline V gene, CDR1 is MNHEY and CDR2 is SVGEGT. CDR3 bases: TGTGCCAGCAGTTACTCACCGGGACAGTCAACTAACTATGGCTACACCTTC. Translating it yields CASSYSPGQSTNYGYTF.

There are many counts of this clonotype. The V gene is TRBV20-1, the J gene TRBJ1-3, with D unresolved. The germline V and J ends were trimmed by 5 bases and 0 bases, with 8 bases remaining between them. Germline CDR1 and CDR2: DFQATT and SNEGSKA (reference sequence). CDR3 length: 13 amino acids. CDR3 sequence reads: CSAEDISGNTIYF. In DNA, the CDR3 is TGCAGTGCTGAGGATATCTCTGGAAACACCATATATTTT.

The rearrangement joins TRBV19 to TRBJ2-7; unclear D gene. Germline CDR1 and CDR2: LNHDA and SQIVND (reference sequence). The CDR3 runs to 15 residues. V dropped 5 bases and J dropped 0 bases, with 14 bases sitting between them. CDR3 in DNA: TGTGCCAGTAGTCGGACGGCTCTCCCCTCCTACGAGCAGTACTTC. Its translation is CASSRTALPSYEQYF.

This clonotype was counted many times. The chain joins TRBV12-3 or TRBV12-4 to TRBJ2-1; D is uncertain. The CDR3 is made up of 14 amino acids. V lost 6 bases to trimming and J lost 1 base, with 10 bases between them. The CDR3 region is CASSVLPSYNEQFF. The DNA of the CDR3 is TGTGCCAGCAGCGTTTTACCGTCCTACAATGAGCAGTTCTTC.

The chain uses TRBV27 and TRBJ1-2; D is possibly TRBD1 (6 bases). Germline CDR1 and CDR2: MNHEY and SMNVEV (reference sequence). The length of the CDR3 is 14 residues. V shed 6 bases and J shed 8 bases, with 19 bases lying between them. For the CDR3, the DNA is TGTGCCAGCAGAGGTCTACTTACAGGGAGAGGCTACACCTTC. It translates to CASRGLLTGRGYTF.

The chain has TRBV4-1 and TRBJ2-1, with 12 bases aligning to TRBD2. The CDR3 runs 22 residues. V was pared by 4 bases and J by 0 bases, with 19 bases of the junction left unmatched. CDR1 is MGHRA and CDR2 is YSYEKL in the germline V gene. The CDR3 region has the DNA TGCGCCAGCAGCCTTTTCCCAGGACTAGCGGGGCCCCGAACACGCTCCTACAATGAGCAGTTCTTC. It is translated as CASSLFPGLAGPRTRSYNEQFF.

This clonotype was counted ten times or more. V usage is TRBV6-4 and J usage is TRBJ1-1; TRBD1 aligns across 7 bases. Trimming at V came to 7 bases and at J to 4 bases, leaving 15 bases not matched to a gene. Germline CDR1 is MRHNA and CDR2 is SNTAGT. This CDR3 is 16 amino acids long. This CDR3 reads CASTLPRGARSTEAFF. DNA for the CDR3: TGTGCCAGCACCCTACCCAGGGGGGCGCGGAGCACTGAAGCTTTCTTT.